The source of this TCR beta chain is a study of T-cell memory formation after mild COVID-19. CDR3 length: 12 residues. V lost 8 bases to trimming and J lost 4 bases, with 11 bases between them. Germline CDR1 is SEHNR and CDR2 is FQNEAQ (reference sequence). Researchers used 5'RACE with constant-segment primers to make TCR alpha and TCR beta cDNA libraries that carry sample barcodes and UMIs. TCRdb reanalysed the 5' RACE reads using MiXCR and keeps one entry per CDR3 protein. The data contain about 270,000 distinct CDR3 sequences, roughly 17% of them seen just once; the ten biggest clones take up approximately 25%.

Sequencing input: PBMCs or a T cell subset sorted from them (not recorded which). The clonotype was recovered from a man between 18 and 35 years old who had mild COVID-19 (a few samples of this study predate the infection). Cell type and time point are not known. The V and J genes are TRBV7-9 and TRBJ1-1; no definite D call. CDR3 in DNA: TGTGCCAGCTTTCGGGGTCCCACTGAAGCTTTCTTT. Amino acids: CASFRGPTEAFF.